This T cell receptor beta chain stems from a study of T cell repertoires in cytomegalovirus infection. Study-level points and caveats: Of the TCR beta families, the public ones yielded a cumulative frequency that identified carriers of CMV plus the relevant HLA. The ex vivo response was dominated by HLA-C-restricted CMV-specific TCR beta clonotypes.

The CDR3 is made up of 13 amino acids. V lost 5 bases and J lost 3, with 12 bases in between. Germline-derived CDR1 and CDR2 are DFQATT and SNEGSKA (reference sequence). For this clonotype: The antigen remains unidentified.

TCRdb used MiXCR to reprocess the reads, holding one entry per CDR3 protein. This sample has around 350,000 distinct CDR3 sequences; 15% to 20% occur once, and the top ten carry under 9%. This chain links TRBV20-1 with TRBJ2-3; possibly TRBD2 for D (6 bases). This clonotype was sampled from a human donor in good health (CMV status not recorded). Some clones in this sample may be carry-over from other donors' samples. Sequencing was performed on PBMCs. The CDR3 nucleotides read TGCAGTGCTTTGGACTACTCAACAGATACGCAGTATTTT. It is translated as CSALDYSTDTQYF.